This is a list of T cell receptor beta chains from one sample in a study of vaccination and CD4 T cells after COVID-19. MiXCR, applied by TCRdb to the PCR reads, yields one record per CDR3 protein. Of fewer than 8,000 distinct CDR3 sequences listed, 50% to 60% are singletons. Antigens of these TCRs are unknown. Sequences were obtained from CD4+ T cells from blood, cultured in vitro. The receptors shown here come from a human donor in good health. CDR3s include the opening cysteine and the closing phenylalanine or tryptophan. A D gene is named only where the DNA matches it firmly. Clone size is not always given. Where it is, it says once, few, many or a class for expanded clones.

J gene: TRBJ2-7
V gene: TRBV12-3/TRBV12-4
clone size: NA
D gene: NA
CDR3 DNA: TGTGCCAGCAGTTTGGGTTTTCAGGGACAGTACTTC
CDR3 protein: CASSLGFQGQYF

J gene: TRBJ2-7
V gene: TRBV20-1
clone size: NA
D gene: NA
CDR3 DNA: TGCAGTGCTAGAGTACTAGCCTCCGAGCAGTACTTC
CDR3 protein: CSARVLASEQYF

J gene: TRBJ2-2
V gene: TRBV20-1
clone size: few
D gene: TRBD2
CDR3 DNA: TGCAGTGCCCGGCGAGCGGGGGTGGTTCCCGGGGAGCTGTTTTTT
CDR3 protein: CSARRAGVVPGELFF

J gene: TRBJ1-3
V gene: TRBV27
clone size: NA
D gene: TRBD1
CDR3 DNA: TGTGCCAGCAGTTCTGGGACAGCGCGGAACACCATATATTTT
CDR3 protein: CASSSGTARNTIYF

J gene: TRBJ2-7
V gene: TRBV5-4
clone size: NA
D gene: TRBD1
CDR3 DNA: TGTGCCAGCAGCTTAGGACAGGGGGGCTACGAGCAGTACTTC
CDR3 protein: CASSLGQGGYEQYF

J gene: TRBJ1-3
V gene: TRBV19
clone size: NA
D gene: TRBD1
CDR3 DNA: TGTGCCAGTAGTCTCCGACAGGGGGGCTATGGAAACACCATATATTTT
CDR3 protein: CASSLRQGGYGNTIYF

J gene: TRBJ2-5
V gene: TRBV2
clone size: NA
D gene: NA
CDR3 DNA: TGTGCCAGCAGTGAACCTCGGACGTACCAAGAGACCCAGTACTTC
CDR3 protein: CASSEPRTYQETQYF

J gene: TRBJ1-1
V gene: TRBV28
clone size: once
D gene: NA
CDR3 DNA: NA
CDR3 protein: CASSFAGGAVFF

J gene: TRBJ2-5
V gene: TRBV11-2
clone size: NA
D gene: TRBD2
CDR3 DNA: TGTGCCAGCAGTTCCCAACTAGCGGGGCATACGGAGACCCAGTACTTC
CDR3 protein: CASSSQLAGHTETQYF

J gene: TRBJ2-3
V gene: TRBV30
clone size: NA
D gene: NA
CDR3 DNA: TGTGCCTGGGGCCCCGGGGCCCTCACAGATACGCAGTATTTT
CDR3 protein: CAWGPGALTDTQYF

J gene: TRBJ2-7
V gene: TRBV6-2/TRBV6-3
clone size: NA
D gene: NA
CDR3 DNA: TGTGCCAGCATCCGGGACTTCGGCTCTACGTTGGAGTACTTC
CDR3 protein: CASIRDFGSTLEYF

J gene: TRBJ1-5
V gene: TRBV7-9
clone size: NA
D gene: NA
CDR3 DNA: TGTGCCAGCAGCTTAGGGGACGGAAATCCCCAGCATTTT
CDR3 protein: CASSLGDGNPQHF

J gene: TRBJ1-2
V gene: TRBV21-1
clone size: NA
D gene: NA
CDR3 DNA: TGTGCCAGCATCTTCCGGGGGAACTATGGCTACACCTTC
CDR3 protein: CASIFRGNYGYTF

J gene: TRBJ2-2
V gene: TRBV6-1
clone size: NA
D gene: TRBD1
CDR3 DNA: TGTGCCAGCAGTGCAGGACAGGAGGCCACCGGGGAGCTGTTTTTT
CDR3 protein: CASSAGQEATGELFF

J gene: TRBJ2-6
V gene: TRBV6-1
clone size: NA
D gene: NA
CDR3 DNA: TGTGCCCCCATCGGGGTCGGAGCCGGGGCCAACGTCCTGACTTTC
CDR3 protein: CAPIGVGAGANVLTF

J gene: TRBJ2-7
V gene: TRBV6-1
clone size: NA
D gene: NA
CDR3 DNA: TGTGCCAGCAGCCCCCCGGTGGGTAGCTTCGCCGAGCAGTACTTC
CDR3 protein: CASSPPVGSFAEQYF

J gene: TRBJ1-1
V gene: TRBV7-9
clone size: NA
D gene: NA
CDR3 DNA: TGTGCCAGCAGCTTAGTTCGGGTCACTGAAGCTTTCTTT
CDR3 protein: CASSLVRVTEAFF

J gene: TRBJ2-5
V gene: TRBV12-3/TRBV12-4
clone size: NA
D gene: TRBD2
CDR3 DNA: TGTGCCAGCAGTAGGAGCAGCGGGAGTTCAGGGACCCAGTACTTC
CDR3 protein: CASSRSSGSSGTQYF

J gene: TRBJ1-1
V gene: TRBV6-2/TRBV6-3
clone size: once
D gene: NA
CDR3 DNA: TGTGCCAGCAGCCGCCCGGGCAGGGTGGGTTACACTGAAGCTTTCTTT
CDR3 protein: CASSRPGRVGYTEAFF

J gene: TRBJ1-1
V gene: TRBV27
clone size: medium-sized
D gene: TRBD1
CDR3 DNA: TGTGCCTCCAGGGGGAGGGCCGGCACTGAAGCTTTCTTT
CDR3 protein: CASRGRAGTEAFF

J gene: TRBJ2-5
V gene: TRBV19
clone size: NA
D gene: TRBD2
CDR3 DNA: TGTGCCAGTAGTGACGGACTAGCGGGGGGGCCGGTGGAGACCCAGTACTTC
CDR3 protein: CASSDGLAGGPVETQYF

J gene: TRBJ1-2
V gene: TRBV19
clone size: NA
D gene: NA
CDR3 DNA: TGTGCCAGTAGCGAAGCAGGACAAACCTATGGCTACACCTTC
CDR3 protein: CASSEAGQTYGYTF

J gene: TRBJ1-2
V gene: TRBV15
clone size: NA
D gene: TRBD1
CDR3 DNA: TGTGCCACCAGCAGACCTTTAGGGACAGGGGGCAAGGGTGGCTACACCTTC
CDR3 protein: CATSRPLGTGGKGGYTF

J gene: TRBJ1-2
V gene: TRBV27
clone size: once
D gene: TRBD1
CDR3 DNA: TGTGCCAGCAGTTTGACAGGGGCCGGCTACACCTTC
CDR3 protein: CASSLTGAGYTF

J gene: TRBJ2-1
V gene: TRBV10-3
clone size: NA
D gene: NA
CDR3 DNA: TGTGCCATCAGTGAGTCGGAGATCTTGTACAATGAGCAGTTCTTC
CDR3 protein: CAISESEILYNEQFF

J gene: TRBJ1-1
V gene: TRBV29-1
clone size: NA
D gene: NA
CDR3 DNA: TGCAGCGTTGTCGTGGTGAACACTGAAGCTTTCTTT
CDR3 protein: CSVVVVNTEAFF

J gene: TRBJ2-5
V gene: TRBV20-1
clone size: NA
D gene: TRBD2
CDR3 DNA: TGCAGTGCTAGAGCTGGCCCCGGGACTAGCGGAGGTCAAGAGACCCAGTACTTC
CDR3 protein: CSARAGPGTSGGQETQYF

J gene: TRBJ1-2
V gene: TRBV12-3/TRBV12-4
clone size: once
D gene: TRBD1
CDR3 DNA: TGTGCCAGCAGTTTAGCGTCTACCTTGGGACAGGGCTATGGCTACACCTTC
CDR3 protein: CASSLASTLGQGYGYTF